What follows are 21 T cell receptor beta chains derived from one specimen sequenced in a study of OX40 agonist ivuxolimab in advanced cancers. To prepare the library, the immunoSEQ multiplex PCR assay was applied. Imported from immuneACCESS, the table was reduced by TCRdb to in-frame sequences with V and J called. These copies leave out some clones; in studies compared against another copy, an unresolved V gene accounts for under half, and the cause of the remainder is not known. The sample has 100,000 to 150,000 clones on record, 90% of them singletons. The ten largest clonotypes hold about 1% of the sample. Sequencing was performed on CD4+ or CD8+ T cells sorted from blood, taken in a trial of the OX40 agonist ivuxolimab. These receptors came from an adult with an advanced solid tumor such as melanoma, head and neck, liver or kidney cancer.

For the CDR3, the DNA is TGTGCCAGCAGCTTACTTAGCGTGGTCACAGATACGCAGTATTTT. It is translated as CASSLLSVVTDTQYF. The rearrangement links TRBV9 to TRBJ2-3, with a possible D match to TRBD2 (5 bases). The CDR3 runs to 15 residues. V gave up 4 bases and J gave up 2 bases, with 14 bases separating them. CDR1 and CDR2 (germline): SGDLS, YYNGEE.

The CDR3 region has the DNA TGTGCCTGGACCCCCGGGACTAGTGTCTACAATGAGCAGTTCTTC. It encodes CAWTPGTSVYNEQFF. The chain uses TRBV30 and TRBJ2-1; 8 nucleotides match TRBD2. The germline V gene has CDR1 GTSNPN and CDR2 SVGIG (reference sequence). This CDR3 spans 15 amino acids. Germline trimming cut 4 bases from V and 3 bases from J; bases unmatched to any gene: 8.

V gene TRBV5-1 combines with J gene TRBJ1-2; 7 nucleotides agree with TRBD1. The J segment lost 7 bases and the V segment lost 0 bases, leaving 9 bases of the junction unmatched. Germline V gene sequence: CDR1 SGHRS, CDR2 YFSETQ. The CDR3 is 15 amino acids. CDR3 nucleotide sequence: TGCGCCAGCAGCTTGGTCGTGGGCAGGGGGTCTGGCTACACCTTC. Translation: CASSLVVGRGSGYTF.

The chain joins TRBV29-1 to TRBJ2-5; 8 positions agree with TRBD1. There are 13 residues in the CDR3. Germline loops: CDR1 SQVTM, CDR2 ANQGSEA. V lost 4 bases to trimming and J lost 0 bases; unmatched junction nucleotides: 1. The DNA of the CDR3 is TGCAGCGTTGGGACAGGGAACCAAGAGACCCAGTACTTC. Residues: CSVGTGNQETQYF.

The rearrangement links TRBV28 to TRBJ1-5; the D gene is possibly TRBD1 (6 bases). Between the trimmed V and J ends, which lost 8 bases and 6 bases, there was a span of 17 bases. The CDR3 has 14 residues. Germline V CDR1 and CDR2: MDHEN, SYDVKM. CDR3 bases: TGTGCCAGCGAGGCCGGGGGGGCCCGTCAGCCCCAGCATTTT. Protein: CASEAGGARQPQHF.

The sample holds a few counts of this clone. CDR3 sequence (DNA): TGTGCCATCAGTGAGTCTGCGGTCGAGCAGTTCTTC. Its translation: CAISESAVEQFF. The chain employs TRBV10-3 and TRBJ2-1; D gene uncertain. CDR1 and CDR2 (germline): ENHRY, SYGVKD. CDR3 length: 12 residues. Deletions cut 0 bases from V and 10 bases from J, with 7 bases between.

This sequence joins TRBV6-5 and TRBJ2-7; perhaps TRBD2 as D (5 bases). Germline CDR1 is MNHEY and CDR2 is SVGAGI. CDR3 length: 15 amino acids. V lost 6 bases to trimming and J lost 0 bases, with 15 bases between them. CDR3: CASSYIAQNSYEQYF. The CDR3 nucleotides are TGTGCCAGCAGCTATATAGCGCAAAACTCCTACGAGCAGTACTTC.

This chain connects TRBV27 to TRBJ2-7; D perhaps matches TRBD2 (5 bases). The CDR3 runs 15 residues. Trimming removed 7 bases at V and 1 base at J, with 17 bases between. The V gene's germline CDR1 is MNHEY and CDR2 SMNVEV (reference sequence). The CDR3 DNA reads as TGTGCCAGCATCCCCGGCGGGTCCGAATCCTACGAGCAGTACTTC. Its protein product is CASIPGGSESYEQYF.

The rearrangement links TRBV20-1 to TRBJ1-1; D not certain. Trimming removed 0 bases at V and 6 bases at J, with 2 bases between. The CDR3 runs 10 residues. Germline CDR1 DFQATT, CDR2 SNEGSKA (reference sequence). This CDR3 reads CSARDAEAFF. The DNA of the CDR3 is TGCAGTGCTAGAGATGCTGAAGCTTTCTTT.

The chain uses TRBV5-1 and TRBJ2-3, with no clear D. V was clipped by 2 bases and J by 3 bases, with 13 bases between them. Germline assignment: CDR1 SGHRS and CDR2 YFSETQ. This CDR3 is built from 15 residues. The CDR3 DNA sequence: TGCGCCAGCAGCTTTTCAGCATTTAGGACAGATACGCAGTATTTT. Residues: CASSFSAFRTDTQYF. The full variable domain, rest sourced from reference TRBV5-1 and TRBJ2-3, is KAGVTQTPRYLIKTRGQQVTLSCSPISGHRSVSWYQQTPGQGLQFLFEYFSETQRNKGNFPGRFSGRQFSNSRSEMNVSTLELGDSALYLCASSFSAFRTDTQYFGPGTRLTVL.

The J gene is TRBJ1-1, the V gene TRBV14; maybe TRBD1 (6 bases). Looked up from germline, CDR1 is SGHDN and CDR2 is FVKESK. The V end lost 6 bases, the J end lost 7 bases, and 18 bases lay between the germline ends. The length of the CDR3 is 14 residues. This CDR3 is CASSRITGRNEAFF. The CDR3, as DNA: TGTGCCAGCAGTCGGATCACAGGGCGCAATGAAGCTTTCTTT. Drawing the rest from reference TRBV14 and TRBJ1-1, the complete variable domain is EAGVTQFPSHSVIEKGQTVTLRCDPISGHDNLYWYRRVMGKEIKFLLHFVKESKQDESGMPNNRFLAERTGGTYSTLKVQPAELEDSGVYFCASSRITGRNEAFFGQGTRLTVV.

Here the CDR3 DNA reads TGTGCCAGCAGCTTGAGGGGGGCCCGAAGTTCCGAGCAGTACTTC. It translates to CASSLRGARSSEQYF. This rearrangement joins TRBV5-6 to TRBJ2-5; D is possibly TRBD1 or TRBD2 (6 bases each). The J call may not be correct, given that the DNA end is closer to TRBJ2-7. Looked up from germline, CDR1 is SGHDT and CDR2 is YYEEEE. CDR3 length: 15 residues.

V is TRBV10-3 and J is TRBJ1-1, with a weak D call TRBD1 (5 bases). The germline V gene encodes CDR1 ENHRY and CDR2 SYGVKD. The CDR3 loop spans 14 amino acids. V lost 2 bases, J lost 3 bases, and 10 bases lay in between. In DNA, the CDR3 is TGTGCCATCAGTGAGATGGGACGGGACACTGAAGCTTTCTTT. Its protein is CAISEMGRDTEAFF.

The V call is TRBV28, the J call TRBJ1-2, with 7 nucleotides matching TRBD1. V lost 3 bases, J lost 7 bases, and 8 bases stayed unmatched. This CDR3 spans 14 amino acids. CDR1 is MDHEN and CDR2 is SYDVKM in the germline V gene. The CDR3 spells CASSFQDRRSGYTF. DNA for the CDR3: TGTGCCAGCAGTTTTCAGGACAGGCGATCTGGCTACACCTTC.

This chain links TRBV5-1 with TRBJ1-1; D is unclear. The germline V gene encodes CDR1 SGHRS and CDR2 YFSETQ. The CDR3 extends over 16 amino acids. Trimming pared 1 base from V and 4 bases from J, leaving 17 bases between. Here the CDR3 reads CASSLRAGLASTEAFF. The CDR3 DNA sequence: TGCGCCAGCAGCTTGCGCGCGGGGTTGGCGAGCACTGAAGCTTTCTTT.

The rearrangement links TRBV7-3 to TRBJ2-3; TRBD1 matches at 9 bases. V shed 2 bases, J shed 4 bases, and the junction held 7 bases outside the gene matches. Looked up from germline, CDR1 is SGHTA and CDR2 is FQGTGA. The CDR3 contains 16 residues. The CDR3 region is CASSLGGGTGSDTQYF. CDR3 nucleotide sequence: TGTGCCAGCAGCTTAGGGGGCGGGACAGGGTCAGATACGCAGTATTTT.

This clone has a count of ten or more. The chain is built from TRBV28 and TRBJ1-2, with no clear D. V gave up 2 bases and J gave up 5 bases, with 15 bases separating them. The CDR3 loop spans 15 amino acids. CDR1 and CDR2 from the germline V gene are MDHEN and SYDVKM. This CDR3 reads CASSLDGRFIYGYTF. CDR3 sequence (DNA): TGTGCCAGCAGTTTAGATGGCAGGTTTATTTATGGCTACACCTTC.

The chain couples TRBV9 to TRBJ1-1, with a tentative D call TRBD1 (6 bases). V shed 0 bases and J shed 5 bases, with 17 bases lying between them. The CDR3 extends over 16 amino acids. Per the germline V gene, CDR1 is SGDLS and CDR2 is YYNGEE. The CDR3 reads CASSVAMDSTRTEAFF. In nucleotides, the CDR3 is TGTGCCAGCAGCGTAGCTATGGACAGCACTCGGACTGAAGCTTTCTTT. Looking up the rest from reference TRBV9 and TRBJ1-1 gives the full variable domain: DSGVTQTPKHLITATGQRVTLRCSPRSGDLSVYWYQQSLDQGLQFLIQYYNGEERAKGNILERFSAQQFPDLHSELNLSSLELGDSALYFCASSVAMDSTRTEAFFGQGTRLTVV.

The CDR3 here is CASSSHGQVSSYEQYF. The CDR3 bases are TGTGCCAGTAGTTCCCACGGACAGGTCAGCTCCTACGAGCAGTACTTC. V gene TRBV19 combines with J gene TRBJ2-7, with 7 bases aligning to TRBD1. The CDR3 runs 16 residues. The trim removed 5 bases at V and 0 bases at J, leaving 10 bases unmatched. In germline, CDR1 is LNHDA, CDR2 SQIVND (reference sequence).

The genes are TRBV14 and TRBJ2-7, with D possibly TRBD1 on 6 matching bases. Per germline, CDR1 SGHDN and CDR2 FVKESK. V lost 1 base and J 8 bases, leaving 9 bases between the germline ends. This CDR3 is built from 12 residues. The CDR3 DNA sequence: TGTGCCAGCAGCCAAGTAAGGGGGAAGCAGTACTTC. Encoded protein: CASSQVRGKQYF.

This clone appeared a single time. The chain couples TRBV29-1 to TRBJ1-2, with D possibly being TRBD1 (5 bases). CDR1 is SQVTM and CDR2 is ANQGSEA in the germline V gene. This CDR3 region has 15 residues. The ends were cut back, 0 bases at V and 3 bases at J, with 14 bases in the middle. CDR3 nucleotides: TGCAGCGTTGAAGAGGCGACGAAACAGGACTATGGCTACACCTTC. It codes for CSVEEATKQDYGYTF.